A selection of T cell receptor beta chains follows, all from one sample in a study of T cells in Graves' hyperthyroidism and ophthalmopathy. TCRdb called the multiplex PCR reads again in MiXCR, with one record for every CDR3 protein. The repertoire holds approximately 600,000 distinct CDR3 sequences, 14% to 15% seen once, with around 4% in the top ten. The sequenced sample was blood. The origin of the receptors is a woman aged 40-49 years with Graves' ophthalmopathy. The CDR3 runs from the conserved cysteine through the conserved F or W. D genes are given only for firm matches. Clone sizes are given selectively: once, few, many, or a class where the clone is expanded.

DNA | CDR3 | length | D | V | size | J
TGTGCCATCAGCGATTTACTGCCCGGGGAGCTGTTTTTT | CAISDLLPGELFF | 13 | . | TRBV10-3 | . | TRBJ2-2
TGTGCCAGCAACGTCCCAGGGAACACTGAAGCTTTCTTT | CASNVPGNTEAFF | 13 | . | TRBV28 | many | TRBJ1-1
TGTGCCAGCAGTTTAATTATCGGGAGAGGCACTGAAGCTTTCTTT | CASSLIIGRGTEAFF | 15 | . | TRBV28 | . | TRBJ1-1
TGTGCCAGCAGCTTATGGGGGCGGAGTGAGGCCCAGTACTTC | CASSLWGRSEAQYF | 14 | . | TRBV7-2 | many | TRBJ2-5
TGTGCCAGCAGTGGGGGCGGGGGGCAAGAGACCCAGTACTTC | CASSGGGGQETQYF | 14 | TRBD2 | TRBV2 | many | TRBJ2-5
TGTGCCAGCAGTTTTAGGACAGGCGGAGGCGGCTACACCTTC | CASSFRTGGGGYTF | 14 | TRBD1 | TRBV6-2/TRBV6-3 | many | TRBJ1-2
TGCAGCGTTGGCTCTGACATCACTGGGGAGACCCAGTACTTC | CSVGSDITGETQYF | 14 | . | TRBV29-1 | many | TRBJ2-5
TGCAGTGCTAGAACTGCTGGGCAGGGGAACACTGAAGCTTTCTTT | CSARTAGQGNTEAFF | 15 | . | TRBV20-1 | many | TRBJ1-1
TGTGCCAGCAGTCTGCGGGACAGGGCCGGAGGAAACACCATATATTTT | CASSLRDRAGGNTIYF | 16 | TRBD1 | TRBV7-8 | many | TRBJ1-3
TGTGCCAGCAGTCAACAGGGATCCCACTATGGCTACACCTTC | CASSQQGSHYGYTF | 14 | . | TRBV28 | many | TRBJ1-2
TGTGCCAGCCACAAACCGGGGCTCTCCACTGAAGCTTTCTTT | CASHKPGLSTEAFF | 14 | . | TRBV28 | many | TRBJ1-1
TGCGCCAGCAGCCAAGCTCCCGGGACAGTCTACAAGCAGTACTTC | CASSQAPGTVYKQYF | 15 | TRBD1 | TRBV4-3 | . | TRBJ2-7
TGTGCCATCAGTGAGGGGCCAGGGGGCTGGGCCTACGAGCAGTACTTC | CAISEGPGGWAYEQYF | 16 | TRBD1 | TRBV10-3 | many | TRBJ2-7
TGTGCCAGCAGTTTAGGGGGGACGGAGACCCAGTACTTC | CASSLGGTETQYF | 13 | . | TRBV7-2 | many | TRBJ2-5
TGTGCCAGTAGTATAGCCACGAGGGGGCGGACAATTGGAAGGACTGAAGCTTTCTTT | CASSIATRGRTIGRTEAFF | 19 | TRBD1 | TRBV19 | many | TRBJ1-1
TGCGCCAGCAGCCAAGACAGGGGAAAAACCGGGGAGCTGTTTTTT | CASSQDRGKTGELFF | 15 | . | TRBV4-1 | many | TRBJ2-2
TGTGCCAGCAGGCTGGTAGGGTTCGAGCAGTACTTC | CASRLVGFEQYF | 12 | . | TRBV28 | . | TRBJ2-7
TGTGCCAGCAGTCACGGGACTTCTGGGGCCAACGTCCTGACTTTC | CASSHGTSGANVLTF | 15 | . | TRBV12-3/TRBV12-4 | many | TRBJ2-6
TGTGCCAGCATCCCGACGGGAGCGAGGAACACTGAAGCTTTCTTT | CASIPTGARNTEAFF | 15 | . | TRBV6-1 | once | TRBJ1-1
TGTGCCTGGAGCTCCGGACAGGGGAACACTGAAGCTTTCTTT | CAWSSGQGNTEAFF | 14 | TRBD1 | TRBV30 | many | TRBJ1-1
TGTGCCAGCAGTGACCCGGGACAGGGGCCTCGCAATCAGCCCCAGCATTTT | CASSDPGQGPRNQPQHF | 17 | TRBD1 | TRBV6-4 | many | TRBJ1-5
TGCGCCAGCAGCCAAGATCAGGGGACTTTTAACGAGCAGTACTTC | CASSQDQGTFNEQYF | 15 | . | TRBV4-3 | few | TRBJ2-7
TGTGCCAGCAGTTTGTCCAGAAACTATGGCTACACCTTC | CASSLSRNYGYTF | 13 | . | TRBV28 | many | TRBJ1-2
TGCGCCAGCAGCCAGGGTACGTTGTCCTACGAGCAGTACTTC | CASSQGTLSYEQYF | 14 | . | TRBV5-1 | . | TRBJ2-7
TGTGCCAGTACCCCAGGAGTAGGTCAGGACTATGGCTACACCTTC | CASTPGVGQDYGYTF | 15 | . | TRBV19 | many | TRBJ1-2
TGTGCCAGCAGTTTAATAGGAGGGGTCAATCAGCCCCAGCATTTT | CASSLIGGVNQPQHF | 15 | . | TRBV12-3/TRBV12-4 | many | TRBJ1-5
TGTGCCAGCAGTTACTCACGGCCCCCCCAAGAGACCCAGTACTTC | CASSYSRPPQETQYF | 15 | . | TRBV6-5 | . | TRBJ2-5
TGTGCCAGCAGCTCCAGGGTGGGAGGGGCCAACGTCCTGACTTTC | CASSSRVGGANVLTF | 15 | . | TRBV7-2 | many | TRBJ2-6
TGTGCCAGCAGCCAACTGCAGGGACAGCTATATGGCTACACCTTC | CASSQLQGQLYGYTF | 15 | TRBD1 | TRBV7-2 | many | TRBJ1-2
TGTGCCAGCAGCTTAGTAGAGGGGGGCCCTTATAATTCACCCCTCCACTTT | CASSLVEGGPYNSPLHF | 17 | . | TRBV11-2 | . | TRBJ1-6
TGTGCCAGCAATTTGGCAGGAGGACAACAGCCCCAGCATTTT | CASNLAGGQQPQHF | 14 | . | TRBV2 | many | TRBJ1-5
TGTGCCAGCAGCTCTAGCCGGGAGGGCTACGAGCAGTACTTC | CASSSSREGYEQYF | 14 | TRBD2 | TRBV7-2 | many | TRBJ2-7
TGCGCCAGCAGCTTCGGGGGAGGCCTCCTTTACAATGAGCAGTTCTTC | CASSFGGGLLYNEQFF | 16 | . | TRBV5-1 | . | TRBJ2-1
TGTGCCACCTGGGGGGGAGCCACCGGGGAGCTGTTTTTT | CATWGGATGELFF | 13 | TRBD2 | TRBV2 | . | TRBJ2-2
TGTGCCAGCAGTGAAGCTTACCCGGGTGATGGCTACACCTTC | CASSEAYPGDGYTF | 14 | . | TRBV6-1 | many | TRBJ1-2